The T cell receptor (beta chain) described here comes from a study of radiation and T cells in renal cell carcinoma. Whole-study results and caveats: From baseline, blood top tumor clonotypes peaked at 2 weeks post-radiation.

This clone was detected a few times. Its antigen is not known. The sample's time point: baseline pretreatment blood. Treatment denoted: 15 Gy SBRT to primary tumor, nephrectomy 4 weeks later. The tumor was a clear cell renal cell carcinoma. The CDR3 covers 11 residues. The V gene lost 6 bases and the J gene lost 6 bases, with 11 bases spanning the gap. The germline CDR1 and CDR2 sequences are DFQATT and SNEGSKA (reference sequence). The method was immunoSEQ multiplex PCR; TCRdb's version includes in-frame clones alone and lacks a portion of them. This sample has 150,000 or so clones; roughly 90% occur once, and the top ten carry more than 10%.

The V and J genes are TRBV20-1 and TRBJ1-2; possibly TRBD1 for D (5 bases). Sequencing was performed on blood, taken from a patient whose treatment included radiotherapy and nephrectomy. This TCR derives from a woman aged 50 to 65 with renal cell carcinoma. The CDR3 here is CSAQIRDGYTF. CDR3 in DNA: TGCAGTGCCCAGATCAGGGATGGCTACACCTTC.